Described below is a single T cell receptor beta chain sequence and its context. It lacks a known antigen. The sample holds no much larger clone one base away, and base qualities are not on file. Each donor gave one peripheral blood draw, roughly 0.12 L on average, collected into heparinised tubes. Using a panel that included CD45RO, CCR7, CD25, CD127, CD95 and CD27, naive, central memory, regulatory and stem cell-like memory CD4+ T cells were sorted on a BD FACSAria II. All sorted populations exceeded 95% purity. PBMCs were isolated right away by Lymphoprep density gradient centrifugation and were stained directly, without culture. So that batch effects would be minimized, each experiment stained and sorted samples in pairs, pairing one healthy donor with one patient. This sample was included in a study of beta chain features in type 1 diabetes listed by TCRdb under 2018. About the study as a whole: No differences in mean age, gender distribution, total cell number or subset yield were found between patients and healthy donors. A total of just under 110,000,000 sorted cells were examined across all samples, and RNA yield correlated strongly with the number of cells per subset. Regulatory and stem cell-like memory subsets were obtained from only 8 patients and roughly 8 healthy donors, while naive and central memory subsets were obtained from all 30 or so donors. The study compared TCRB repertoires of sorted circulating CD4+ T cell subsets between recently diagnosed type 1 diabetes patients and matched healthy donors. Results and caveats for the whole study, not just this receptor: Type 1 diabetes patients showed a moderate but significant shortening of TCRB CDR3 length in all four CD4+ subsets. At VDJ recombination sites, type 1 diabetes patients had fewer insertions and more deleted nucleotides, which implies abnormalities in thymic rearrangement. Shorter templates might have been favored by PCR, but patient and control samples were amplified and corrected together, so both groups would have been affected equally by any skew. Because cDNA was sequenced instead of genomic DNA, activated cells with high expression could be over-represented, although the groups did not differ in activation or CD3 levels. HLA sub-analyses involved small numbers of individuals, so any influence of HLA type on TCRB rearrangement remained unresolved. Naive, central memory and regulatory TCRB repertoires appeared more similar among patients than among healthy donors.

The entire isolated RNA was reverse transcribed using the High Capacity cDNA Reverse Transcription Kit, and thus expressed TCRB transcripts were sequenced. Deep immunoSEQ sequencing was performed on naive, central memory and regulatory T cell samples, with an average of roughly 3.3 million total reads per sample. After sorted cells were lysed in RLT buffer, RNA was extracted with DNase-treated RNeasy Micro or Mini kits, with the choice depending on cell number. To prevent cross-contamination, every cell subset was processed on its own, while patient and healthy donor samples were processed together. The immunoSEQ multiplex PCR was used to amplify TCRB sequences from cDNA, generating 87-bp fragments that spanned the CDR3 region. Sequencing of the amplicons was performed on the Illumina HiSeq platform. The authors' pipeline ran thus. Synthetic template baselines were used to correct PCR bias computationally, reads within Hamming distance 2 were collapsed, and singletons that could not be merged were discarded. By aligning reads against IMGT, V, D and J genes, CDR3 length, and insertions or deletions at six rearrangement sites were assigned. Within each subset, clonotype counts were normalized to the number of sorted cells before true diversity and Gini coefficients were calculated with the tcR R package. Repertoire sharing was quantified using the overlap coefficient calculated on TCRB nucleotide sequences. As a proxy for the pre-selection repertoire, out-of-frame TCRB sequences from naive cells were analyzed. Held by TCRdb, this immuneACCESS table contains in-frame sequences only and omits some clones. Under half of the omission traces to an unresolved V gene where checked; the cause of the rest is unknown. That table furnishes V, J and clone size, whereas the DNA furnished D and trimming. The sample yields around 250,000 clones; approximately 20% were counted once. The ten largest clones take up 0.028% of the sample.

As encoded in the germline V gene, CDR1 is SGHDT while CDR2 is YYEEEE. The CDR3 holds 14 amino acids from the cysteine to the phenylalanine. Only the CDR3 portion is preserved as DNA: 42 bases, with reading frame beginning at the first base. V is cut back by 3 bases and J by 6 bases, with 4 bases in the junction unmatched. The TCR originated in a woman between 35 and 50 years old with type 1 diabetes. Sequenced sample: naive CD4+ T cells from blood. What the cell subset or site label conveys for this sample: true naive CD4+ T cells. The chain is assembled from TRBV5-6 and TRBJ1-5, with 9 middle bases fitting TRBD1. The nucleotide sequence reads TGTGCCAGCAGCTGGACAGGGGATGGTCAGCCCCAGCATTTT. It translates as CASSWTGDGQPQHF.